The text below deals with one T cell receptor (beta chain). Its antigen remains unknown. A sample-barcoded 5' primer and a J-beta primer mix were used in a second PCR of roughly 6 to 11 cycles. From the 5' RACE reads, TCRdb called clonotypes with MiXCR, one entry per CDR3 protein. The sample yields some 1.5 million distinct CDR3 sequences, 35% to 45% seen once. CDR1 is SGHVS and CDR2 is FNYEAQ in the germline V gene. CDR3 length: 14 residues. Caucasian, healthy and from Russia, the donors were aged between about 6 and 90. These data are taken from a study of blood T cells in healthy people across ages. Overall study results and limits: Relative to aged donors, long-lived donors carried more naive CD4+ cells and displayed higher diversity.

The sequence was obtained from a woman aged 18-29 years in good health. Sequencing was done on a sample of blood. The chain carries TRBV7-6 and TRBJ2-5, with 8 nucleotides matching TRBD1. TRBJ2-7 explains the end of the DNA better; the J call may be wrong. CDR3 sequence: CASSSLRQGFEQYF. The CDR3 nucleotides are TGTGCCAGCAGCTCCCTCCGACAGGGGTTCGAGCAGTACTTC.